A selection of T cell receptor beta chains follows, all from one sample in a study of tumor-infiltrating lymphocytes in primary liver carcinoma. TCRdb used MiXCR to reprocess the multiplex PCR reads, holding one entry per CDR3 protein. In the table there are fewer than 110,000 distinct CDR3 sequences, about 62% of which are singletons. The material sequenced was liver tumor tissue from sampling region 2. The receptors come from a woman in her sixties with primary liver carcinoma and hepatitis B virus infection. Each CDR3 is given with its conserved first and last residue. The order of the fields is V gene, J gene, clone size, D gene, CDR3 protein, CDR3 DNA. The D gene is left open where the match is weak. For some rows the clone size is stated as once, few or many, or as a class when expanded; others skip it.

>TRBV6-5|TRBJ1-1|NA|NA
CANSYEVNTDAFF
TGTGCCAACAGTTACGAAGTGAATACTGATGCTTTCTTT
>TRBV14|TRBJ2-7|NA|NA
CASSQGGEQRTYEQYF
TGTGCCAGCAGCCAAGGCGGGGAACAGAGAACCTACGAGCAGTACTTC
>TRBV19|TRBJ2-2|NA|TRBD1
CASSLRTGGGGGELFF
TGTGCCAGTAGTCTCCGCACAGGGGGCGGGGGCGGGGAGCTGTTTTTT
>TRBV16|TRBJ2-1|NA|NA
CASSHRVGQFF
TGTGCCAGCAGCCATCGCGTAGGGCAGTTCTTC
>TRBV30|TRBJ2-1|many|NA
CAWSQTAYNEQFF
TGTGCCTGGAGTCAGACGGCCTACAATGAGCAGTTCTTC
>TRBV29-1|TRBJ2-3|NA|TRBD2
CNAERGADTHYF
TGCAACGCCGAGCGGGGGGCAGATACGCACTATTTT
>TRBV11-2|TRBJ2-1|NA|NA
CASGLTHGRGYRGEPFF
TGTGCCAGCGGCTTAACCCACGGACGGGGGTACAGGGGTGAGCCGTTCTTC
>TRBV6-6|TRBJ2-6|NA|NA
CASSMQGAGVNVLTF
TGTGCCAGCAGTATGCAGGGTGCCGGGGTCAACGTCCTGACTTTT
>TRBV18|TRBJ2-1|many|NA
CASGRTALPEQFF
TGTGCCAGCGGGAGGACGGCTCTACCTGAGCAGTTCTTC
>TRBV11-2|TRBJ2-1|NA|TRBD2
CAGSLEVAGYSYNEHFF
TGTGCCGGCAGCCTAGAGGTAGCGGGATACTCCTACAATGAGCACTTCTTC
>TRBV12-3/TRBV12-4|TRBJ2-3|NA|NA
CASSYWSLSGTQYF
TGTGCCAGCAGTTATTGGTCCTTATCAGGTACGCAGTATTTT
>TRBV6-5|TRBJ1-2|NA|NA
CASSRQGPQCGYTF
TGTGCCAGCAGTAGGCAGGGACCTCAATGTGGCTACACCTTC
>TRBV30|TRBJ2-2|NA|NA
CAWNRLPNTGELFF
TGTGCCTGGAACAGGCTCCCGAACACCGGGGAGCTGTTTTTT
>TRBV2|TRBJ2-2|many|NA
CASSAVAAGELFF
TGTGCCAGCAGTGCGGTGGCCGCGGGGGAGCTGTTTTTT
>TRBV29-1|TRBJ2-6|medium-sized|NA
CSVGGSSGANVLTF
TGCAGCGTTGGCGGATCCTCTGGGGCCAACGTCCTGACTTTC
>TRBV10-3|TRBJ2-2|NA|TRBD2
CAIRDGGKDTGELFF
TGTGCCATTAGGGACGGGGGGAAGGACACCGGGGAACTGTTTTTT
>TRBV11-3|TRBJ2-1|NA|NA
CTSSLGRGEWCVDEQFF
TGTACCAGCAGCTTAGGTCGGGGTGAGTGGTGTGTCGATGAGCAGTTCTTC
>TRBV11-2|TRBJ2-7|few|NA
CASSLDFEATQYF
TGTGCTAGCAGCTTAGATTTTGAGGCCACCCAGTACTTC
>TRBV5-8|TRBJ2-7|NA|TRBD1
CDSGLGQGPYEQYF
TGTGACAGCGGCTTGGGACAGGGTCCCTACGAGCAGTACTTC